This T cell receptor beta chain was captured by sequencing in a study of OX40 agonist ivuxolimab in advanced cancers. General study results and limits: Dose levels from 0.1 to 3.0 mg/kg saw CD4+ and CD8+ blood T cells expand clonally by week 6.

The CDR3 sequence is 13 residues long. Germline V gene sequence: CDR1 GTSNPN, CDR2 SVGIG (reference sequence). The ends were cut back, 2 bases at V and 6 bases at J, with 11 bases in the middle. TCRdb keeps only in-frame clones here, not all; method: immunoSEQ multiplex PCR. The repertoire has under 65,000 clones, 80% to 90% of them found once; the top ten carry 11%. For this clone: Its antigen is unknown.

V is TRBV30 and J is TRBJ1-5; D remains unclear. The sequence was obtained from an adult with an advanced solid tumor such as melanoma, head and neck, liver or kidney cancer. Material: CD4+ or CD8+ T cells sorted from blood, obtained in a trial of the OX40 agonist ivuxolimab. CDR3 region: CAWSMSGVQPQHF. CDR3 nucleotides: TGTGCCTGGAGTATGAGCGGGGTTCAGCCCCAGCATTTT.